One TCR beta chain is described in this entry. What it binds is not known. TCRdb reanalysed the reads using MiXCR and keeps one entry per CDR3 protein. The table has around 300,000 distinct CDR3 sequences, around 25% seen once. This record comes from a study of T cell repertoires in cytomegalovirus infection. Study-level background: The authors relied on CMV epitopes, both recently identified HLA-C-restricted and well-studied HLA-B-restricted. The study's findings and limits: Individuals carrying CMV plus the relevant HLA were identified by cumulative frequency of public TCR beta families. Dominating the ex vivo response were TCR beta clonotypes that were CMV-specific and HLA-C-restricted.

Germline lookup yields CDR1 SEHNR and CDR2 FQNEAQ (reference sequence). V was clipped by 5 bases and J by 0 bases, with 19 bases between them. The CDR3 has 17 residues. The receptor was derived from a human donor in good health (CMV status not recorded). Some clones in this sample may be carry-over from other donors' samples. The chain has TRBV7-9 and TRBJ1-1, with D unclear. Sequencing used cultured PBMCs, obtained from culture after CMV antigen stimulation. The CDR3 spells CASSAAFGPVMNTEAFF. CDR3 bases: TGTGCCAGCAGCGCCGCATTTGGACCGGTGATGAACACTGAAGCTTTCTTT. Based on the CDR3 plus reference TRBV7-9 and TRBJ1-1, the full variable domain is DTGVSQNPRHKITKRGQNVTFRCDPISEHNRLYWYRQTLGQGPEFLTYFQNEAQLEKSRLLSDRFSAERPKGSFSTLEIQRTEQGDSAMYLCASSAAFGPVMNTEAFFGQGTRLTVV.